This TCR beta chain comes out of a study of blood T cell repertoires in COVID-19. Study at large: The origin of the acute and convalescent COVID-19 samples was the United States, Italy and Spain. Sample material is recorded as cDNA or gDNA derived from T cells, B-cell-depleted T cells, or PBMCs.

Methods used by the authors: Researchers report that nucleated cell counts were estimated from reference gene primer amplification. Using immunoSEQ multiplex PCR, the repertoire was profiled, and TCRdb retains in-frame clones only, with some absent. From that table come the V and J calls and clone size; the DNA was used to work out D and trimming. The sample lists about 120,000 clones; 85% were seen once. There are a few counts of this clone. The CDR3 has 13 residues. Germline values: CDR1 SGHTA, CDR2 FQGNSA. V gave up 6 bases and J gave up 5 bases, with 10 bases separating them. The rearrangement links TRBV7-2 to TRBJ2-2; D is uncertain. The source material was peripheral blood. This clonotype was obtained from a man in his fifties or sixties with acute or convalescent COVID-19. In DNA, the CDR3 is TGTGCCAGCAGTTTGATACGGACCGGGGAGCTGTTTTTT. Its protein is CASSLIRTGELFF. The variable domain in full, with the rest retrieved from reference TRBV7-2 and TRBJ2-2, is GAGVSQSPSNKVTEKGKDVELRCDPISGHTALYWYRQSLGQGLEFLIYFQGNSAPDKSGLPSDRFSAERTGGSVSTLTIQRTQQEDSAVYLCASSLIRTGELFFGEGSRLTVL.